The next 32 T cell receptor beta chains were all read from a single sample in a study of blood T cell repertoires in COVID-19. Sequenced by immunoSEQ multiplex PCR; TCRdb stores in-frame clones only, minus some. The sample records 180,000 or so clones, approximately 85% being singletons. Material: peripheral blood. The receptors derive from a woman aged 55 to 70 with acute or convalescent COVID-19.

The V call is TRBV14, the J call TRBJ2-7, with D maybe TRBD2 (7 bases). Deletions cut 6 bases from V and 3 bases from J, with 15 bases between. The CDR3 is 14 residues long. Germline values: CDR1 SGHDN, CDR2 FVKESK. The CDR3 region is CASSPPGGVYEQYV. The DNA for the CDR3 is TGTGCCAGCAGTCCCCCGGGGGGCGTCTACGAGCAGTACGTC.

As for this clone: The sample has other DNA sequences that encode this CDR3 too. CDR3 region: CASSRSGGSTDTQYF. The CDR3 region has the DNA TGTGCCAGCAGTCGTAGCGGGGGGAGCACAGATACGCAGTATTTT. The rearrangement joins TRBV7-3 to TRBJ2-3; TRBD2 matches 10 bases. Trimming cost V 6 bases and J 0 bases; bases outside gene matches: 3. The length of the CDR3 is 15 residues. Germline V gene lookup returns CDR1 SGHTA and CDR2 FQGTGA.

The chain employs TRBV9 and TRBJ2-1; 14 bases are shared with TRBD2. The ends lost 4 bases at V and 8 bases at J; junction bases unmatched: 11. Per the germline V gene, CDR1 is SGDLS and CDR2 is YYNGEE. This CDR3 has 17 residues. The CDR3 region has the DNA TGTGCCAGCAGCCTAACCCGACTAGCGGGGGGGGGTGATGAGCAGTTCTTC. Its protein is CASSLTRLAGGGDEQFF.

DNA of the CDR3: TGTGCCAGCAGTGACGGGGGGGCCCGAGTCTACAATGAGCAGTTCTTC. Its translation is CASSDGGARVYNEQFF. The chain is built from TRBV6-1 and TRBJ2-1; 8 bases fit TRBD2. Germline V gene sequence: CDR1 MNHNS, CDR2 SASEGT. CDR3 length: 16 amino acids. V trimming: 3 bases; J trimming: 3 bases; junction bases outside the gene matches: 7.

The V and J genes are TRBV12-3 or TRBV12-4 and TRBJ1-1; D is uncertain. There are 11 residues in the CDR3. Trimming removed 3 bases at V and 8 bases at J, with 7 bases between. CDR3 sequence reads: CASSLRREAFF. CDR3 in DNA: TGTGCCAGCAGTTTGAGGAGGGAAGCTTTCTTT.

V gene TRBV10-3 combines with J gene TRBJ1-5; D uncertain. This CDR3 spans 16 amino acids. V lost 2 bases, J lost 3 bases, and 14 bases lay in between. Germline CDR1 is ENHRY and CDR2 is SYGVKD. The CDR3 reads CAISETSAGSNQPQHF. Here the CDR3 DNA reads TGTGCCATCAGTGAGACGTCAGCGGGGTCCAATCAGCCCCAGCATTTT.

The chain joins TRBV7-9 to TRBJ2-7; 8 nucleotides match TRBD2. With V trimmed by 1 base and J by 0 bases, 2 bases remained unmatched. The germline V gene has CDR1 SEHNR and CDR2 FQNEAQ (reference sequence). CDR3 size: 15 residues. The CDR3 loop is CASSLGSGSSYEQYV. In DNA, the CDR3 is TGTGCCAGCAGCTTAGGAAGCGGGAGCTCCTACGAGCAGTACGTC.

There are a few counts of this clone. The V gene is TRBV10-3, the J gene TRBJ1-5, with a possible D match to TRBD1 (6 bases). The length of the CDR3 is 14 residues. Germline assignment: CDR1 ENHRY and CDR2 SYGVKD. The ends were cut back, 8 bases at V and 2 bases at J, with 13 bases in the middle. CDR3 region: CAISGAGGNQPQHF. CDR3 sequence (DNA): TGTGCCATCTCCGGGGCAGGGGGCAATCAGCCCCAGCATTTT.

The chain links TRBV29-1 to TRBJ1-2; D is unclear. This CDR3 region has 13 residues. V lost 3 bases to trimming and J lost 3 bases, with 11 bases between them. The germline V gene has CDR1 SQVTM and CDR2 ANQGSEA. The CDR3 protein is CSVDLGLHYGYTF. DNA of the CDR3: TGCAGCGTTGACCTTGGACTTCACTATGGCTACACCTTC.

This sequence joins TRBV11-2 and TRBJ2-3, with 7 positions matching TRBD2. After removal of 0 bases from V and 2 bases from J, the junction contained 8 bases not matched to a gene. The CDR3 contains 17 residues. CDR1 is SGHAT, CDR2 FQNNGV, per germline. The CDR3 loop reads CASSLDPLAALTDTQYF. The CDR3 DNA sequence: TGTGCCAGCAGCTTAGATCCGCTAGCGGCCCTCACAGATACGCAGTATTTT.

This clone was detected once. The chain is built from TRBV9 and TRBJ1-2; 9 positions agree with TRBD1. After removal of 3 bases from V and 6 bases from J, the junction contained 3 bases not matched to a gene. The CDR3 is 13 residues long. Looked up from germline, CDR1 is SGDLS and CDR2 is YYNGEE. For the CDR3, the DNA is TGTGCCAGCAGCGGGGGACAGGGCGATGGCTACACCTTC. It encodes CASSGGQGDGYTF.

This clone has a handful of counts. V is TRBV12-3 or TRBV12-4 and J is TRBJ1-5, with D unclear. This CDR3 comprises 13 residues. V was clipped by 6 bases and J by 6 bases, with 12 bases between them. For the CDR3, the DNA is TGTGCCAGCAGCGTCGTAAGCGCTCAGCCCCAGCATTTT. This sequence encodes CASSVVSAQPQHF.

This chain uses TRBV19 with TRBJ1-6, with 7 bases lining up with TRBD1. This CDR3 spans 14 amino acids. Per germline, CDR1 LNHDA and CDR2 SQIVND (reference sequence). With 7 bases clipped from V and 8 bases from J, the junction kept 8 bases outside the gene matches. The CDR3 loop reads CASNLGTVDSPLHF. The CDR3 nucleotides read TGTGCCAGTAACCTCGGGACAGTGGATTCACCCCTCCACTTT.

This chain connects TRBV7-3 to TRBJ2-3; D is unresolved. There are 13 residues in the CDR3. The V gene lost 2 bases and the J gene lost 2 bases, with 5 bases spanning the gap. In germline, CDR1 is SGHTA, CDR2 FQGTGA. The CDR3 sequence: CASSLSVTDTQYF. The CDR3 nucleotides read TGTGCCAGCAGCTTATCGGTCACAGATACGCAGTATTTT.

Only one count was recorded for this clone. CDR3 protein: CASSQDWGAGGETQYF. The CDR3 coding sequence is TGTGCCAGCAGCCAAGACTGGGGAGCGGGAGGAGAGACCCAGTACTTC. The chain employs TRBV4-2 and TRBJ2-5, with TRBD2 matching over 9 bases. Germline loops: CDR1 LGHNA, CDR2 YNFKEQ. The CDR3 is made up of 16 amino acids. The V segment lost 0 bases and the J segment 4 bases; nucleotides outside the gene matches: 6.

The rearrangement joins TRBV6-6 to TRBJ1-1; 7 bases are a match to TRBD1. Germline V CDR1 and CDR2: MNHNY, SVGAGI (reference sequence). Germline trimming cut 5 bases from V and 10 bases from J; bases unmatched to any gene: 10. This CDR3 spans 13 amino acids. The CDR3 sequence is CASSRTGDASAFF. CDR3 in DNA: TGTGCCAGCAGTCGGACAGGCGACGCTTCAGCTTTCTTT.

The rearrangement uses TRBV28 and TRBJ2-5; a weak D match, TRBD2 (6 bases). The CDR3 extends over 12 amino acids. V shed 5 bases and J shed 4 bases, with 8 bases lying between them. CDR1 is MDHEN and CDR2 is SYDVKM in the germline V gene. CDR3 sequence: CASSAAGETQYF. The CDR3 nucleotides read TGTGCCAGCAGTGCAGCGGGAGAGACCCAGTACTTC.

There are a few counts of this clone. This chain joins TRBV6-4 and TRBJ1-2, with D unresolved. V lost 7 bases, J lost 4 bases, and 19 bases lay in between. Germline V CDR1 and CDR2: MRHNA, SNTAGT. CDR3 length equals 15 residues. This chain's CDR3 is CASKMTPEGPYGYTF. CDR3 nucleotides: TGTGCCAGCAAAATGACACCGGAGGGTCCCTATGGCTACACCTTC.

The chain couples TRBV2 to TRBJ2-1, with D tentatively TRBD2 (6 bases). This CDR3 has 13 amino acids. Between the trimmed V and J ends, which lost 8 bases and 6 bases, there was a span of 14 bases. Germline loops: CDR1 SNHLY, CDR2 FYNNEI. The CDR3 loop is CASSANSGNEQFF. The CDR3 DNA reads TGTGCCAGCTCTGCCAATAGCGGCAATGAGCAGTTCTTC.

The chain has TRBV9 and TRBJ1-2; D not certain. The CDR3 contains 16 residues. The ends were cut back, 3 bases at V and 8 bases at J, with 23 bases in the middle. CDR1 is SGDLS and CDR2 is YYNGEE in the germline V gene. In DNA, the CDR3 is TGTGCCAGCAGCGCGAGCCCCTCGGAACCCACGGGAGGCTACACCTTC. It translates to CASSASPSEPTGGYTF.

The chain couples TRBV7-8 to TRBJ1-1; D remains ambiguous. The CDR3 loop spans 14 amino acids. V was cut by 1 base and J by 0 bases, with 6 bases left in between. CDR1 and CDR2 (germline): SGHVS, FQNEAQ. The CDR3 bases are TGTGCCAGCAGCTTAGGGGCCATGAACACTGAAGCTTTCTTT. Residues: CASSLGAMNTEAFF.

Details on this clone: This sample includes further DNA sequences coding for the same CDR3. The chain recombines TRBV19 with TRBJ1-1; 7 nucleotides match TRBD1. The ends lost 3 bases at V and 1 base at J; junction bases unmatched: 2. The CDR3 contains 14 residues. CDR1 and CDR2 from the germline V gene are LNHDA and SQIVND (reference sequence). The CDR3 loop reads CASSIQGGNTEAFF. CDR3 DNA sequence: TGTGCCAGTAGTATCCAGGGGGGGAACACTGAAGCTTTCTTT.

V and J are TRBV3-1 (or the pseudogene TRBV3-2) and TRBJ2-5; D gene ambiguous. Germline loops: CDR1 LGHDT, CDR2 YNNKEL (reference sequence). The CDR3 has 15 amino acids. Trimming stripped 1 base from V and 5 bases from J, with 14 bases between. The CDR3 loop is CASSQVYMVQETQYF. Written as DNA, the CDR3 is TGTGCCAGCAGCCAAGTTTACATGGTGCAGGAGACCCAGTACTTC.

The rearrangement links TRBV9 to TRBJ2-3; 8 nucleotides line up with TRBD1. The V gene's germline CDR1 is SGDLS and CDR2 YYNGEE. After removal of 0 bases from V and 6 bases from J, the junction contained 6 bases not matched to a gene. The CDR3 runs 15 residues. The CDR3 DNA follows: TGTGCCAGCAGCGTAGGGGCAGGGGGCCCCGATACGCAGTATTTT. Its protein is CASSVGAGGPDTQYF.

The chain has TRBV30 and TRBJ1-1, with unresolved D. Looked up from germline, CDR1 is GTSNPN and CDR2 is SVGIG (reference sequence). Trimming shortened V by 0 bases and J by 4 bases, and 12 bases separated the two germline ends. The CDR3 has 14 amino acids. In DNA form, the CDR3 reads TGTGCCTGGAGTGTAGGAGCATTTGGCACTGAAGCTTTCTTT. This encodes CAWSVGAFGTEAFF.

This chain connects TRBV7-9 to TRBJ1-2; 7 bases fit TRBD1. CDR1 is SEHNR, CDR2 FQNEAQ, per germline (reference sequence). CDR3 length equals 14 residues. V shed 5 bases and J 3 bases; nucleotides not matched to a gene: 6. This chain's CDR3 is CASSSNRGDYGYTF. CDR3 bases: TGTGCCAGCAGCAGTAACAGGGGTGACTATGGCTACACCTTC.

The J gene is TRBJ2-1, the V gene TRBV14; TRBD2 matches 8 bases. The trim removed 7 bases at V and 12 bases at J, leaving 14 bases unmatched. Germline V gene data show CDR1 as SGHDN and CDR2 as FVKESK. The CDR3 has 14 amino acids. The chain's CDR3 is CASTWSGSGGVQFF. CDR3 DNA: TGTGCCAGCACGTGGAGCGGGAGTGGGGGTGTGCAGTTCTTC.

The chain is built from TRBV5-4 and TRBJ1-4, with a tentative D call TRBD1 (6 bases). Germline V gene data show CDR1 as SGHNT and CDR2 as YYREEE (reference sequence). Trimming stripped 2 bases from V and 4 bases from J, with 12 bases between. The CDR3 is made up of 15 amino acids. The CDR3 here is CASSFGGQNNEKLFF. The CDR3 DNA reads as TGTGCCAGCAGCTTCGGGGGGCAGAATAATGAAAAACTGTTTTTT.

This sequence joins TRBV28 and TRBJ1-5; D ambiguous. Trimming took off 6 bases at V and 6 bases at J, with 15 bases between the two ends. CDR3 length: 14 amino acids. Germline CDR1 reads MDHEN; CDR2 reads SYDVKM. The CDR3 nucleotides read TGTGCCAGCAGAAGGCTCCAGGTGGGTCAGCCCCAGCATTTT. It yields the protein CASRRLQVGQPQHF.

The chain carries TRBV2 and TRBJ2-7; 10 bases line up with TRBD2. The CDR3 has 15 residues. The trim removed 6 bases at V and 1 base at J, leaving 6 bases unmatched. From germline, CDR1 is SNHLY and CDR2 FYNNEI. CDR3 loop: CASRSSGRGSYEQYF. As DNA, the CDR3 is TGTGCCAGCAGATCTAGCGGGAGAGGTTCCTACGAGCAGTACTTC.

The genes are TRBV19 and TRBJ1-4; D is ambiguous. V was pared by 7 bases and J by 0 bases, with 9 bases between. Looked up from germline, CDR1 is LNHDA and CDR2 is SQIVND (reference sequence). CDR3 length: 14 residues. Here the CDR3 reads CASTEGATNEKLFF. In nucleotides, the CDR3 is TGTGCCAGTACCGAGGGTGCAACTAATGAAAAACTGTTTTTT.

This rearrangement joins TRBV3-1 (or the pseudogene TRBV3-2) to TRBJ1-1; 11 nucleotides line up with TRBD1. CDR3 size: 15 residues. V gave up 3 bases and J gave up 4 bases; unmatched junction bases: 4. Germline CDR1 reads LGHDT; CDR2 reads YNNKEL (reference sequence). For the CDR3, the DNA is TGTGCCAGCAGCCAGACCGGGACAGGGGGCACTGAAGCTTTCTTT. It codes for CASSQTGTGGTEAFF.